This T cell receptor beta chain was recorded in a study of human T cells and chemical hapten exposure. Each CDR3 protein is one row after TCRdb ran MiXCR on the RACE reads. The data show some 200,000 distinct CDR3 sequences, under 25% seen once. The CDR3 has 14 amino acids. Trimming shortened V by 5 bases and J by 1 base, and 11 bases separated the two germline ends. In germline, CDR1 is LGHDT, CDR2 YNNKEL (reference sequence). This clonotype has a handful of counts. The time point: patch test 1, 2 weeks after DPC sensitization. Treatment reported: therapeutic diphenylcyclopropenone sensitization with weekly scalp DPC.

Sequencing was performed on whole blood, taken in connection with sensitization to the hapten diphenylcyclopropenone (DPC). The chain links TRBV3-1 to TRBJ1-1, with D possibly being TRBD1 (6 bases). The sequence came from a woman between 45 and 60 years old with alopecia areata. Some clones in this sample may be carry-over from other donors' samples. Written as DNA, the CDR3 is TGTGCCAGCAGCTATCAGGGGAGGAACACTGAAGCTTTCTTT. This gives the protein CASSYQGRNTEAFF.